These 20 T cell receptor beta chains were sequenced from one sample in a study of T cell repertoires in cytomegalovirus infection. TCRdb reprocessed the reads with MiXCR, giving one entry per CDR3 protein. The sample carries roughly 280,000 distinct CDR3 sequences, around 13% recorded once. Sequencing was carried out using PBMCs. The origin of the receptors is a human donor in good health (CMV status not recorded). Some clones in this sample may be carry-over from other donors' samples.

The sample holds many counts of this clonotype. The J gene is TRBJ2-5, the V gene TRBV27; 8 positions agree with TRBD2. The CDR3 is made up of 15 amino acids. The V gene end was trimmed by 5 bases and the J gene end by 5 bases; junction bases not matched to a gene: 10. Germline V lookup: CDR1 MNHEY, CDR2 SMNVEV (reference sequence). The DNA of the CDR3 is TGTGCCAGCAGTCCGGGCGGGGGGCCGGTCGAGACCCAGTACTTC. This gives the protein CASSPGGGPVETQYF.

This clonotype was observed a few times. The gene calls are TRBV6-6 and TRBJ1-2; the D is unclear. V dropped 5 bases and J dropped 2 bases, with 18 bases sitting between them. Per the germline V gene, CDR1 is MNHNY and CDR2 is SVGAGI (reference sequence). This CDR3 contains 16 residues. CDR3 nucleotide sequence: TGTGCCAGCAGTCCTAAGCGTGGGGTACGCAACTATGGCTACACCTTC. The encoded protein is CASSPKRGVRNYGYTF.

This clonotype was found many times. The chain's CDR3 is CASSMGQGPGSLPYEQYF. CDR3 nucleotide sequence: TGTGCCAGTAGTATGGGACAAGGGCCAGGATCCCTTCCCTACGAGCAGTACTTC. J is TRBJ2-7 and V is TRBV19, with D possibly being TRBD1 (6 bases). The CDR3 spans 18 residues. V was trimmed by 3 bases and J by 2 bases, leaving 23 bases between them. Per the germline V gene, CDR1 is LNHDA and CDR2 is SQIVND (reference sequence).

Ten or more counts support this clonotype. V usage is TRBV7-6 and J usage is TRBJ1-2; TRBD1 aligns across 7 bases. Germline V gene sequence: CDR1 SGHVS, CDR2 FNYEAQ. Trimming at V came to 2 bases and at J to 8 bases, leaving 17 bases not matched to a gene. CDR3 length equals 17 residues. CDR3 loop: CASSLNSAGGGRSGYTF. The CDR3 DNA is TGTGCCAGCAGCTTAAACTCGGCAGGGGGGGGCCGGAGCGGCTACACCTTC. Using reference TRBV7-6 and TRBJ1-2 for the parts outside the CDR3, the full variable domain is GAGVSQSPRYKVTKRGQDVALRCDPISGHVSLYWYRQALGQGPEFLTYFNYEAQQDKSGLPNDRFSAERPEGSISTLTIQRTEQRDSAMYRCASSLNSAGGGRSGYTFGSGTRLTVV.

This clonotype was found many times. The chain joins TRBV7-2 to TRBJ2-5; a possible D gene is TRBD1 (5 bases). The V end lost 5 bases, the J end lost 1 base, and 17 bases lay between the germline ends. The length of the CDR3 is 16 residues. Germline CDR1 is SGHTA and CDR2 is FQGNSA. For the CDR3, the DNA is TGTGCCAGCAGCCGACAGTCAAAGGGCCTCCAAGAGACCCAGTACTTC. This translates into CASSRQSKGLQETQYF.

This clonotype was counted only a few times. Here the CDR3 DNA reads TGTGCCACCTCCAACAGGAACTATGGCTACACCTTC. The encoded protein is CATSNRNYGYTF. V is TRBV6-1 and J is TRBJ1-2, with D tentatively TRBD1 (5 bases). V gave up 10 bases and J gave up 2 bases, with 11 bases separating them. There are 12 residues in the CDR3. CDR1 is MNHNS and CDR2 is SASEGT in the germline V gene.

To note about this clonotype: A much larger clone differs from this one at a single base, so this may be a read error. This chain links TRBV5-1 with TRBJ2-2, with TRBD1 identical over 12 bases. The CDR3 spans 17 residues. From germline, CDR1 is SGHRS and CDR2 YFSETQ. The CDR3 coding sequence is TGCGCCAGCAGACAATCCCCTGGGACAGGGGGCACCGGGGAGCTGCTTTTT. It codes for CASRQSPGTGGTGELLF.

This clonotype appeared a few times. The V and J genes are TRBV20-1 and TRBJ2-6; the D gene is possibly TRBD1 (5 bases). There are 14 residues in the CDR3. Germline V gene sequence: CDR1 DFQATT, CDR2 SNEGSKA (reference sequence). Trimming removed 3 bases at V and 4 bases at J, with 10 bases between. The CDR3 is CSARSGAGANVLTF. Written as DNA, the CDR3 is TGCAGTGCTAGGAGTGGGGCCGGGGCCAACGTCCTGACTTTC.

This clonotype was recorded at least ten times. CDR3 loop: CASDDAGGSYEQYF. DNA of the CDR3: TGTGCCAGCGACGATGCGGGGGGGTCCTACGAGCAGTACTTC. The chain has TRBV7-2 and TRBJ2-7, with 9 nucleotides matching TRBD2. Germline lookup yields CDR1 SGHTA and CDR2 FQGNSA. Trimming at V came to 8 bases and at J to 1 base, leaving 6 bases not matched to a gene. This CDR3 comprises 14 residues.

A word on this clonotype: This may arise from a read error, as a much more abundant clone is one base away. This likely comes from a read error, as the CDR3 has no conserved phenylalanine or tryptophan at its end. The genes are TRBV20-1 and TRBJ1-1; D gene unclear. Germline V CDR1 and CDR2: DFQATT, SNEGSKA (reference sequence). V dropped 0 bases and J dropped 1 base, with 9 bases sitting between them. The CDR3 sequence is 14 residues long. As DNA, the CDR3 is TGCAGTGCTAGAGATCTATTAAGGAACACTGAAGCTTTCTTG. It specifies CSARDLLRNTEAFL.

CDR3 nucleotides: TGTGCCAGCAGTTTGAATCAGCTGGGAGGGTCACGGGAAAAACTGTTTTTT. Its protein is CASSLNQLGGSREKLFF. The rearrangement uses TRBV12-3 or TRBV12-4 and TRBJ1-4, with D unresolved. V was pared by 3 bases and J by 8 bases, with 22 bases between. The CDR3 is 17 residues long.

This clonotype has a count of ten or more. The chain joins TRBV7-9 to TRBJ2-2, with 12 bases identical to TRBD2. V trimming: 7 bases; J trimming: 5 bases; junction bases outside the gene matches: 17. The germline gives CDR1 SEHNR, CDR2 FQNEAQ (reference sequence). The CDR3 extends over 19 amino acids. This CDR3 is CASILPLAGGWVATGELFF. The CDR3, as DNA: TGTGCCAGCATCCTCCCACTAGCGGGAGGTTGGGTTGCGACCGGGGAGCTGTTTTTT.

A few counts support this clonotype. The CDR3 bases are TGTGCCAGTAGTTCTAGACAGGCATCAAACTACGAGCAGTACTTC. It encodes CASSSRQASNYEQYF. This rearrangement joins TRBV19 to TRBJ2-7; weak D call: TRBD1 (6 bases). The germline V and J ends were trimmed by 5 bases and 3 bases, with 17 bases remaining between them. Germline-derived CDR1 and CDR2 are LNHDA and SQIVND (reference sequence). This CDR3 has 15 residues. Supplemented by reference TRBV19 and TRBJ2-7, the full variable domain reads DGGITQSPKYLFRKEGQNVTLSCEQNLNHDAMYWYRQDPGQGLRLIYYSQIVNDFQKGDIAEGYSVSREKKESFPLTVTSAQKNPTAFYLCASSSRQASNYEQYFGPGTRLTVT.

The chain has TRBV12-3 or TRBV12-4 and TRBJ2-6; maybe TRBD1 (6 bases). V lost 7 bases and J lost 4, with 14 bases in between. This CDR3 comprises 15 residues. The CDR3 sequence: CASTSQGTGANVLTF. CDR3 in DNA: TGTGCCAGCACATCACAGGGAACCGGGGCCAACGTCCTGACTTTC.

The chain employs TRBV10-1 and TRBJ2-3, with 7 bases identical to TRBD2. The CDR3 length is 12 residues. V lost 8 bases and J lost 6; bases outside the gene matches: 5. The germline V gene encodes CDR1 WNHNN and CDR2 SYGVQD (reference sequence). CDR3 protein: CASGTTTDTQYF. Written as DNA, the CDR3 is TGCGCCAGCGGGACTACCACGGATACGCAGTATTTT.

The chain combines TRBV6-2 or TRBV6-3 with TRBJ2-7; possibly TRBD1 for D (5 bases). The CDR3 extends over 14 amino acids. Looked up from germline, CDR1 is MNHEY and CDR2 is SVGEGT. The V end lost 3 bases, the J end lost 4 bases, and 13 bases lay between the germline ends. DNA of the CDR3: TGTGCCAGCAGTTATGTTGGCAGGGCGTACGAGCAGTACTTC. This gives the protein CASSYVGRAYEQYF.

This clonotype was found many times. The chain carries TRBV7-2 and TRBJ2-1; TRBD1 or TRBD2 may be the D gene (5 bases each). Germline V lookup: CDR1 SGHTA, CDR2 FQGNSA. The CDR3 length is 15 residues. With 5 bases removed from V and 7 bases from J, the gap between germline ends came to 18 bases. This CDR3 is CASSRNLGPTNEQFF. In DNA form, the CDR3 reads TGTGCCAGCAGCCGAAACTTGGGACCAACAAATGAGCAGTTCTTC.

This clonotype showed up just a few times. This chain uses TRBV29-1 with TRBJ2-7; 7 nucleotides match TRBD1. Germline V gene lookup returns CDR1 SQVTM and CDR2 ANQGSEA. The CDR3 has 11 residues. V shed 6 bases and J 6 bases; nucleotides not matched to a gene: 5. CDR3 DNA sequence: TGCAGCGTCTCTACAGGGGTCGAGCAGTACTTC. Residues: CSVSTGVEQYF.

The chain uses TRBV20-1 and TRBJ2-1; the D gene is possibly TRBD2 (5 bases). This CDR3 has 13 amino acids. V dropped 8 bases and J dropped 5 bases, with 16 bases sitting between them. Germline V gives CDR1 DFQATT, CDR2 SNEGSKA (reference sequence). The CDR3 spells CSLDGGVDNEQFF. The CDR3 bases are TGCAGTCTCGACGGAGGCGTGGACAATGAGCAGTTCTTC.

This clonotype appeared many times. This chain links TRBV6-6 with TRBJ2-5; TRBD1 aligns across 7 bases. Germline V gene sequence: CDR1 MNHNY, CDR2 SVGAGI (reference sequence). V was pared by 0 bases and J by 5 bases, with 6 bases of the junction left unmatched. This CDR3 is 15 amino acids long. CDR3 sequence reads: CASSYSRGGAETQYF. The CDR3 nucleotides are TGTGCCAGCAGTTACTCGAGAGGGGGCGCGGAGACCCAGTACTTC.